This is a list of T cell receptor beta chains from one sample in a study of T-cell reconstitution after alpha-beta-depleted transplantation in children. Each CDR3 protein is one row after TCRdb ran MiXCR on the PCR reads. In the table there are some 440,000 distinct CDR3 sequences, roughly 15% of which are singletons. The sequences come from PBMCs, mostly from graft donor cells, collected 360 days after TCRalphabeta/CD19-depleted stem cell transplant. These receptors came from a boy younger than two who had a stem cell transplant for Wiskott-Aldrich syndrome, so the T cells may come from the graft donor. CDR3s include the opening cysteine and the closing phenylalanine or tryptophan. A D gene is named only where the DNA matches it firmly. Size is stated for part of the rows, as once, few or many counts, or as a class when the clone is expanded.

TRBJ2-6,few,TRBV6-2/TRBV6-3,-,TGTGCCAGCTACAAGAAGGCTCCTGGGGCCAACGTCCTGACTTTC,CASYKKAPGANVLTF
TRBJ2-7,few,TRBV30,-,TGTGCCTGGAGGCCCGGGACCTTCTCCTACGAGCAGTACTTC,CAWRPGTFSYEQYF
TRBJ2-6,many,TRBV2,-,TGTGCCAGCAGTGAGTGGTTCGGTTCTGGGGCCAACGTCCTGACTTTC,CASSEWFGSGANVLTF
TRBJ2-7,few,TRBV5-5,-,TGTGCCAGCAGCCCCCCAGGGCGGACAGTCTCCTACGAGCAGTACTTC,CASSPPGRTVSYEQYF
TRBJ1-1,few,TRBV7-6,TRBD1,TGTGCCAGCAGCCCCCGAAGGGACAGGGTTAACACTGAAGCTTTCTTT,CASSPRRDRVNTEAFF
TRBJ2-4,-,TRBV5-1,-,TGCGCCAGCCACAGAGACCCAGGGAAACTGCAAAACATTCAGTACTTC,CASHRDPGKLQNIQYF
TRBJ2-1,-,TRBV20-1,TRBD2,TGCAGTGCTATCGGAAGGCTAGCGGGCTACAATGAGCAGTTCTTC,CSAIGRLAGYNEQFF
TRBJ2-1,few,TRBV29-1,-,TGCAGCGTCCTCGACACCGGCCACAATGAGCAGTTCTTC,CSVLDTGHNEQFF
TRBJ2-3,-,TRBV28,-,TGTGCCAGCGCTCTAATGGCGACGGGCGCCGGAGATACGCAGTATTTT,CASALMATGAGDTQYF
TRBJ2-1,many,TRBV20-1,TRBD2,TGCAGTGCTAGGGAATTACGGGAGGGCCTTTATGAGCAGTTCTTC,CSARELREGLYEQFF
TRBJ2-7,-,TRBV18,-,TGTGCCAGCTCACGGATTAGGGATTACGAGCAGTACTTC,CASSRIRDYEQYF
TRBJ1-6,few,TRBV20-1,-,TGCAGTGCTAGAGGGGCCCGGGTTATTAATTCACCCCTCCACTTT,CSARGARVINSPLHF
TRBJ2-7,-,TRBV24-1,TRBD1,TGTGCCACCGGACAGGGGGGAAGGTACGAGCAGTACTTC,CATGQGGRYEQYF
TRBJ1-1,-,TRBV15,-,TGTGCCACCAGCAACACAGGAGCAACAATGAACACTGAAGCTTTCTTT,CATSNTGATMNTEAFF
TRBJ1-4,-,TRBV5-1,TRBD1,TGCGCCAGCAGCAATAACAGGGGCGGAAAACTGTTTTTT,CASSNNRGGKLFF
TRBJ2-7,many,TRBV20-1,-,TGCAGTGCTAGGGCCGGCAGGGTCCCCTACGAGCAGTACTTC,CSARAGRVPYEQYF
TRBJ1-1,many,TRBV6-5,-,TGTGCCAGCAGTTACGGGCCAGTTAACACTGAAGCTTTCTTT,CASSYGPVNTEAFF
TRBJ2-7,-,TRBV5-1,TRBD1,TGCGCCAGCAGCTTAGGACAGGTCTCCTACGAGCAGTACTTC,CASSLGQVSYEQYF
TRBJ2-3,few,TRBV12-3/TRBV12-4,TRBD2,TGTGCCAGCAGTTTCTTTAGTAGACTAGCGGGGGATACGCAGTATTTT,CASSFFSRLAGDTQYF
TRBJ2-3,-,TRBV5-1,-,TGCGCCAGCAGCTTCGGCCCGCACATCAACACAGATACGCAGTATTTT,CASSFGPHINTDTQYF
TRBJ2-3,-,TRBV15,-,TGTGCCACCAGCCCGGGTGGCACAGATACGCAGTATTTT,CATSPGGTDTQYF
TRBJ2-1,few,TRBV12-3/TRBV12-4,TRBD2,TGTGCCAGCAGTTCACTTCGGGGCGGGGGGGCAAACAATGAGCAGTTCTTC,CASSSLRGGGANNEQFF
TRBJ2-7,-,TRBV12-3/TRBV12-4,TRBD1,TGTGCCAGCAGTCCCGGGACAGGGAACCAGTACTTC,CASSPGTGNQYF
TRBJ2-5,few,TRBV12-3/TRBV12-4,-,TGTGCCAGCAGTTTCCAGGACAGCCAAGAGACCCAGTACTTC,CASSFQDSQETQYF
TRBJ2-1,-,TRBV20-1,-,TGCAGTGCTAGCAGGGTAGTTAACGATGAGCAGTTCTTC,CSASRVVNDEQFF
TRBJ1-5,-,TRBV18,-,TGTGCCAGCTCTCCGGGACTCAATCAGCCCCAGCATTTT,CASSPGLNQPQHF
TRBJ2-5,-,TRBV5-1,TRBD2,TGCGCCAGCAGCCCTTTAGCGGGGGAGACCCAGTACTTC,CASSPLAGETQYF
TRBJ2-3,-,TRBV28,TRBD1,TGTGCCAGCAGTTCAGCCTTATACAGGGGCCCTAGCACAGATACGCAGTATTTT,CASSSALYRGPSTDTQYF
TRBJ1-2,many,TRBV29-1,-,TGCAGCGTTGACGCTAACTATGGCTACACCTTC,CSVDANYGYTF
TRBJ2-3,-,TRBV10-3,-,TGTGCCATCGCGACAGCGGTAACAGATACGCAGTATTTT,CAIATAVTDTQYF
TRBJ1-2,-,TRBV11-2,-,TGTGCCAGCAGCTTAGATCGTTATGGCTACACCTTC,CASSLDRYGYTF
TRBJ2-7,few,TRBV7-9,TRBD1,TGTGCCAGCAGGATAGGGGACAGCTCCTACGAGCAGTACTTC,CASRIGDSSYEQYF
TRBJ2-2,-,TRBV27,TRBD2,TGTGCCAGCAGTTTAGCGCGGGGGGCCTCGAACACCGGGGAGCTGTTTTTT,CASSLARGASNTGELFF
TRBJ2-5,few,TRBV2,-,TGTGCCAGCAGGGCAGAGACCCAGTACTTC,CASRAETQYF
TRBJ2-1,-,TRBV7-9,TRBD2,TGTGCCAGCAGCTTAGGACTAGCGGGAGGGCCTCCGTTCTTC,CASSLGLAGGPPFF
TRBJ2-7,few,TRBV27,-,TGTGCCAGCAGTTTATTCGGCGCCGCCTACGAGCAGTACTTC,CASSLFGAAYEQYF
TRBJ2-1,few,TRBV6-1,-,TGTGCCAGCAGTCAAAGGGGTCTAGAGTCCTACAATGAGCAGTTCTTC,CASSQRGLESYNEQFF
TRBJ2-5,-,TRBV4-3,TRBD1,TGCGCCAGCAGCACCCTGGACAGGGCCGAAGAGACCCAGTACTTC,CASSTLDRAEETQYF
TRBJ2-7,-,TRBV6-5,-,TGTGCCAGCAGTTACCCTGACAGAGGCGACGAGCAGTACTTC,CASSYPDRGDEQYF
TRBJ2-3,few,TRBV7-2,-,TGTGCCAGCAGCTTAGCCATCAAGTTGGGGGCGGGCACAGATACGCAGTATTTT,CASSLAIKLGAGTDTQYF
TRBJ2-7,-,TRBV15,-,TGTGCCACCAGCATAGGGTCGAGCTCCTACGAGCAGTACTTC,CATSIGSSSYEQYF
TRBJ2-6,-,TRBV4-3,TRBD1,TGCGCCAGCAGCCATAGGGGACAGGGAGGAGCTGGGGCCAACGTCCTGACTTTC,CASSHRGQGGAGANVLTF
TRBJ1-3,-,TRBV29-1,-,TGCAGCGTTGGACACGGAGGCGAAAACACCATATATTTT,CSVGHGGENTIYF
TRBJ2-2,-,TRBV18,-,TGTGCCAGCTCAACTACGACAGCTGCGAACACCGGGGAGCTGTTTTTT,CASSTTTAANTGELFF
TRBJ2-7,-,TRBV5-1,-,TGCGCCAGCAGCGCCTTCGGGGGCGGGAGTATTGACTACGAGCAGTACTTC,CASSAFGGGSIDYEQYF
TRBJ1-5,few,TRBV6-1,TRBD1,TGTGCCAGTGCACAGGGGAATCAGCCCCAGCATTTT,CASAQGNQPQHF
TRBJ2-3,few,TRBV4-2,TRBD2,TGTGCCAGCAGCCAAGCTTCGAGACTAGCGGGCTTCACAGATACGCAGTATTTT,CASSQASRLAGFTDTQYF
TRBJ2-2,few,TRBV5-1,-,TGCGCCAGCAGCTTCGTAGGGACCACCGGGGAGCTGTTTTTT,CASSFVGTTGELFF
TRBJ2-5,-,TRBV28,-,TGTGCCACCTTCTGGCAGAACCCCCGCAACCACTTCCGCTGTCAAGTCCAGTACTTC,CATFWQNPRNHFRCQVQYF
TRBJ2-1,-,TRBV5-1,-,TGCGCCAGCAGCTTGGTTCATCTTGGTACCTACAATGAGCAGTTCTTC,CASSLVHLGTYNEQFF